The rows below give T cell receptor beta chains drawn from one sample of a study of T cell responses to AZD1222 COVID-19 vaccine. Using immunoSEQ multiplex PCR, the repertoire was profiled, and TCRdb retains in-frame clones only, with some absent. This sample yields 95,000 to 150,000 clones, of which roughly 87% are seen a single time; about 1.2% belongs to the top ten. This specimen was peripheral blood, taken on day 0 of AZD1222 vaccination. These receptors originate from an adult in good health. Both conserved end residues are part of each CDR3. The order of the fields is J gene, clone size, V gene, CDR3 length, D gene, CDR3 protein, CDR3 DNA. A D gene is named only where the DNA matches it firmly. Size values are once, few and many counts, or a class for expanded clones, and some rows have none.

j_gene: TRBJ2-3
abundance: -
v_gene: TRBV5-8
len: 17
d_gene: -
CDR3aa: CASSLAVGGPKADTQYF
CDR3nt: TGTGCCAGCAGCTTGGCAGTAGGAGGCCCCAAGGCAGATACGCAGTATTTT

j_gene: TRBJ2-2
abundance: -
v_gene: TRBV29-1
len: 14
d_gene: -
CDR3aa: CSVEGRLNTGELFF
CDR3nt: TGCAGCGTTGAAGGGAGGCTGAACACCGGGGAGCTGTTTTTT

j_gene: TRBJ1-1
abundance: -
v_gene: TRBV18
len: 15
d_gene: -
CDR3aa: CASSPPSRARTEAFF
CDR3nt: TGTGCCAGCTCACCACCTAGCAGGGCCAGGACTGAAGCTTTCTTT

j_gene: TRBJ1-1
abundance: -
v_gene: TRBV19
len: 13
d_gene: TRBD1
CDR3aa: CASRTGAGTEAFF
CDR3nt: TGTGCCAGTAGGACAGGGGCCGGCACTGAAGCTTTCTTT

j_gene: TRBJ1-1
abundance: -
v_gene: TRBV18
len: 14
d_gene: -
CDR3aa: CASSPWEQNTEAFF
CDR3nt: TGTGCCAGCTCACCGTGGGAACAGAACACTGAAGCTTTCTTT

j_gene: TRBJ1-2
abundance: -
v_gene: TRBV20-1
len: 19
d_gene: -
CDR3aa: CSASNPPGSPPQANYGYTF
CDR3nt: TGCAGTGCTAGTAACCCCCCAGGCAGTCCTCCACAAGCTAACTATGGCTACACCTTC

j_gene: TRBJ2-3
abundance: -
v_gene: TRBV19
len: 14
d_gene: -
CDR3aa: CASSWGSPTDTQYF
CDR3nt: TGTGCCAGTAGTTGGGGCAGTCCCACAGATACGCAGTATTTT

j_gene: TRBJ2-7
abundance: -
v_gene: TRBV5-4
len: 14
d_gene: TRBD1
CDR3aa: CASSAQTGVYEQYF
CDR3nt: TGTGCCAGCAGCGCGCAGACAGGGGTCTACGAGCAGTACTTC

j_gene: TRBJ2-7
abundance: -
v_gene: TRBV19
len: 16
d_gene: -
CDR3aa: CASSRRGGPDSYEQYF
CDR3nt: TGTGCCAGTAGCCGTCGAGGTGGGCCAGACTCCTACGAGCAGTACTTC

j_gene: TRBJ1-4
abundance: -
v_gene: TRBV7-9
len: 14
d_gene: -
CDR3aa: CASSPPPGDEKLFF
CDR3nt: TGTGCCAGCAGCCCTCCCCCGGGGGATGAAAAACTGTTTTTT

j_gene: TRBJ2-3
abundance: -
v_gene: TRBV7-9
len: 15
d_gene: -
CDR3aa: CASSSLGGFTDTQYF
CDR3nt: TGTGCCAGCAGCTCCCTAGGGGGATTCACAGATACGCAGTATTTT

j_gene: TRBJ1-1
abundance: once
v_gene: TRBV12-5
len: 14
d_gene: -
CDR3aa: CASGIRGGGTEAFF
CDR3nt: TGTGCTAGTGGGATCCGAGGGGGGGGCACTGAAGCTTTCTTT

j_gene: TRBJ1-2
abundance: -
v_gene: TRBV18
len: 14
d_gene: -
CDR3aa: CASSPGFDFYGYTF
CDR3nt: TGTGCCAGCTCACCCGGTTTTGATTTCTATGGCTACACCTTC

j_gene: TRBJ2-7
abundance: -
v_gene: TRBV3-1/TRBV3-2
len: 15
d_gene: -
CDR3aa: CASSHGGRNSYEQYF
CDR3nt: TGTGCCAGCAGCCATGGGGGACGGAATTCCTACGAGCAGTACTTC

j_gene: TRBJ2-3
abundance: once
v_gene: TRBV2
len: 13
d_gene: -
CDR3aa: CASTTAYLDTQYF
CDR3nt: TGTGCCAGCACTACGGCCTACTTAGATACGCAGTATTTT

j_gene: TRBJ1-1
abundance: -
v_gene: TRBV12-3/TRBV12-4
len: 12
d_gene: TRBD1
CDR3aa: CASSLSAGGAFF
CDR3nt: TGTGCCAGCAGTTTATCGGCAGGGGGCGCTTTCTTT

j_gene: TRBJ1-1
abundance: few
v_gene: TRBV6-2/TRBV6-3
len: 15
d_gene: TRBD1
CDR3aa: CASSWDRVLNTEAFF
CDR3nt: TGTGCCAGCAGCTGGGACAGGGTCCTGAACACTGAAGCTTTCTTT

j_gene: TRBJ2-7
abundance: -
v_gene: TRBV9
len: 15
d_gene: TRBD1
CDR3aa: CASSVGTGDVYEQYF
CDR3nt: TGTGCCAGCAGCGTAGGGACAGGGGATGTATACGAGCAGTACTTC

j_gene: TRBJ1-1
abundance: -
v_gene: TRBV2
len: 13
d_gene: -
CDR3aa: CANELGGYTEAFF
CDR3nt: TGTGCCAATGAGCTCGGGGGGTACACTGAAGCTTTCTTT

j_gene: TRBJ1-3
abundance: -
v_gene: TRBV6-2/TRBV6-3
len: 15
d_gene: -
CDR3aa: CASSSRGSSGNTIYF
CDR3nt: TGTGCCAGCAGTTCCCGGGGGAGCTCTGGAAACACCATATATTTT

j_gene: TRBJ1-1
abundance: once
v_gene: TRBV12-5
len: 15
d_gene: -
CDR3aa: CASGFEETLNTEAFF
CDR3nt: TGTGCTAGTGGTTTCGAGGAGACGCTCAACACTGAAGCTTTCTTT

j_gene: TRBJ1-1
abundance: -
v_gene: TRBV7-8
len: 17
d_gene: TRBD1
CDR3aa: CASSLTDRGIWSTEAFF
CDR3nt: TGTGCCAGCAGCTTAACCGACAGGGGAATATGGTCGACTGAAGCTTTCTTT

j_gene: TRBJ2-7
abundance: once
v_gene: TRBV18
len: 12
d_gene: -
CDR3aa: CASSEVTYEQYF
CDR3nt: TGTGCCAGCTCCGAGGTCACCTACGAGCAGTACTTC

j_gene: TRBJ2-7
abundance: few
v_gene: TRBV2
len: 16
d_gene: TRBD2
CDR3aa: CASSPSGGLAPYEQYF
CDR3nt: TGTGCCAGCAGCCCTAGCGGGGGGCTGGCCCCCTACGAGCAGTACTTC

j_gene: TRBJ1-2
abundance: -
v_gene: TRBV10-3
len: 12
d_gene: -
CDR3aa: CATSGRDYGYTF
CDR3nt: TGTGCCACCTCAGGACGGGACTATGGCTACACCTTC

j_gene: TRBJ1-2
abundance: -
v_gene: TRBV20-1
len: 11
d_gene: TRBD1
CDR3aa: CMHRGVYGYTF
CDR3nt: TGCATGCACAGGGGCGTCTATGGCTACACCTTC

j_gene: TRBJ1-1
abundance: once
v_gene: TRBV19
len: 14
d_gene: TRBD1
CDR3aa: CASRRTGGLTEAFF
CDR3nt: TGTGCCAGTAGGAGGACAGGGGGTTTGACTGAAGCTTTCTTT

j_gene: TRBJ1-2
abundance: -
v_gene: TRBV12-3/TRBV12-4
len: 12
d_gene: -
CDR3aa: CASGRGGYGYTF
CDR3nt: TGTGCCAGCGGCCGGGGCGGCTATGGCTACACCTTC

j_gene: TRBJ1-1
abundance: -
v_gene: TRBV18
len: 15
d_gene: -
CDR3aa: CASSLPLGKDTEAFF
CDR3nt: TGTGCCAGCTCACTCCCCCTGGGGAAGGACACTGAAGCTTTCTTT

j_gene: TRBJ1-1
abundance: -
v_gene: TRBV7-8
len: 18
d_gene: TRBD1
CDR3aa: CASSLLRGGAPPLAEAFF
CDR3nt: TGTGCCAGCAGCTTACTGAGAGGGGGCGCCCCCCCCCTCGCTGAAGCTTTCTTT

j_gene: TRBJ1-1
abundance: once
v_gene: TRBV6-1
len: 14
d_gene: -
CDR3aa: CASSERDGNTEAFF
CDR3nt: TGTGCCAGCAGTGAGAGGGATGGGAACACTGAAGCTTTCTTT

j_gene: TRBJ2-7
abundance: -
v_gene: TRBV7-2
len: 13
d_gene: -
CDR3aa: CASSLTSRSEQYF
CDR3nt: TGTGCCAGCAGCTTAACGAGTCGGAGCGAGCAGTACTTC

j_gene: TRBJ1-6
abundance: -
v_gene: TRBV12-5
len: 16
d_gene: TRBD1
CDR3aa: CASGLVLGQTYSPLHF
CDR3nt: TGTGCTAGTGGTTTGGTACTGGGACAGACTTATTCACCCCTCCACTTT

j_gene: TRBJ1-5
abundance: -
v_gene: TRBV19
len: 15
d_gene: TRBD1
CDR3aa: CASSIGTGLNQPQHF
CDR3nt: TGTGCCAGTAGTATAGGGACAGGCCTCAATCAGCCCCAGCATTTT

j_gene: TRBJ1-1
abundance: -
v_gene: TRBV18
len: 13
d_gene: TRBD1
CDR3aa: CASSSSGGTEAFF
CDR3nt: TGTGCCAGCTCGTCCTCAGGGGGTACTGAAGCTTTCTTT

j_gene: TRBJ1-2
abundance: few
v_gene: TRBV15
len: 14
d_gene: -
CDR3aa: CATSRDWGVYGYTF
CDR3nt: TGTGCCACCAGCAGAGATTGGGGGGTTTATGGCTACACCTTC

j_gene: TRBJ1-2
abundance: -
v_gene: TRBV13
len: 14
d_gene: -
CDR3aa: CASREKRVVDGYTF
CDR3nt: TGTGCCAGCAGGGAGAAGAGGGTGGTGGATGGCTACACCTTC

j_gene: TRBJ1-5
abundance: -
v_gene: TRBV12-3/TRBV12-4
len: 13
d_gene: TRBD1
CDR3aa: CATMTGRNQPQHF
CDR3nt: TGTGCCACCATGACAGGGCGCAATCAGCCCCAGCATTTT

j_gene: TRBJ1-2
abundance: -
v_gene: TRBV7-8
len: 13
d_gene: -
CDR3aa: CASSLGGSYGYTF
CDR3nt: TGTGCCAGCAGCTTAGGGGGTTCCTATGGCTACACCTTC

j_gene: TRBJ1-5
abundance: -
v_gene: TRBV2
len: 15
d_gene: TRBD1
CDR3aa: CASSEYRGLNQPQHF
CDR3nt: TGTGCCAGCAGTGAATACAGGGGGCTCAATCAGCCCCAGCATTTT

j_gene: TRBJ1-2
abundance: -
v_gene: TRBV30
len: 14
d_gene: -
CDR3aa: CAWSVPGWGYGYTF
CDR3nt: TGTGCCTGGAGTGTACCGGGTTGGGGCTATGGCTACACCTTC

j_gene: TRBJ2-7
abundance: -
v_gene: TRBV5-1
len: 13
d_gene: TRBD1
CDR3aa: CASSRTGAHEQYF
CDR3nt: TGCGCCAGCAGCAGGACAGGGGCCCACGAGCAGTACTTC

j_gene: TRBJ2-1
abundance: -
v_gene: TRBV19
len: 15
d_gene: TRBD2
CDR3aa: CASSMLGGGALEQFF
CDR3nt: TGTGCCAGTAGTATGCTCGGCGGGGGGGCCCTCGAGCAGTTCTTC

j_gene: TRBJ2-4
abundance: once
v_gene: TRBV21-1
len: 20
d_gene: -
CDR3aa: CASSIRVQEGFDLAKNIQYF
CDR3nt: TGTGCCAGCAGCATCCGGGTCCAAGAGGGGTTCGATCTAGCCAAAAACATTCAGTACTTC

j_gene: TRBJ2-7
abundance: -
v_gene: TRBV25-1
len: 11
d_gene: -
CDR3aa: CASSAYGLWYF
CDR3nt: TGTGCCAGCAGTGCCTACGGTCTTTGGTACTTC

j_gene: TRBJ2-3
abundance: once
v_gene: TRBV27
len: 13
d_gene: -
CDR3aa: CASSFLGTDTQYF
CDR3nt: TGTGCCAGCAGTTTTTTAGGCACAGATACGCAGTATTTT

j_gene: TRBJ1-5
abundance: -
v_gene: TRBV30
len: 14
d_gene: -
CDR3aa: CAWSSGHSNQPQHF
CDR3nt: TGTGCCTGGAGCTCAGGCCATAGCAATCAGCCCCAGCATTTT

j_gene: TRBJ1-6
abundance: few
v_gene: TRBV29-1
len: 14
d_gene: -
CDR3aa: CSVQDVSPGSPLHF
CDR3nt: TGCAGCGTTCAAGACGTATCCCCGGGTTCACCCCTCCACTTT

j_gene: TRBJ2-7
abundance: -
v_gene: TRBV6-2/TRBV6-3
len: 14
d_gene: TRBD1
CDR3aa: CASSYSGTGREQYF
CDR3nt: TGTGCCAGCAGTTATTCCGGGACAGGGAGGGAGCAGTACTTC

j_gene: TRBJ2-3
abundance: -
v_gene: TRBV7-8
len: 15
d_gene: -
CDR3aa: CASSLDGDPTDTQYF
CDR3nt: TGTGCCAGCAGCTTAGACGGGGACCCCACAGATACGCAGTATTTT

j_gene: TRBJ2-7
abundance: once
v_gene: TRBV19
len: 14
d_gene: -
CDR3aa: CASSTQEGSYEQYF
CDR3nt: TGTGCCAGTAGTACCCAGGAGGGGTCCTACGAGCAGTACTTC

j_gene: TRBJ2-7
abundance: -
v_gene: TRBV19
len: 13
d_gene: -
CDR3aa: CASSITLLYEQYF
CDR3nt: TGTGCCAGTAGTATAACACTCCTCTACGAGCAGTACTTC

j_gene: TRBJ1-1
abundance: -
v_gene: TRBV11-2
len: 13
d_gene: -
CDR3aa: CASSFWGDTEAFF
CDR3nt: TGTGCCAGCAGCTTTTGGGGGGACACTGAAGCTTTCTTT

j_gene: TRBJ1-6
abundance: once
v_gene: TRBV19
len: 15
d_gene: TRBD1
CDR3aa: CASSTRTGWDSPLHF
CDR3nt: TGTGCCAGTAGTACCCGGACAGGGTGGGATTCACCCCTCCACTTT

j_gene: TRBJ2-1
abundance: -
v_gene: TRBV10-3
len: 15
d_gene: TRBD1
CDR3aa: CAISERDRAYNEQFF
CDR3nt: TGTGCCATCAGTGAGCGGGACAGGGCCTACAATGAGCAGTTCTTC

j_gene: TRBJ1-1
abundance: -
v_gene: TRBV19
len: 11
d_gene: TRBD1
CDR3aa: CASKTGDEAFF
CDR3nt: TGTGCCAGTAAAACAGGGGATGAAGCTTTCTTT

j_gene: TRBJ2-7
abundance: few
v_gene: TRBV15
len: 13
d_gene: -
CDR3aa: CATSRVQAYEQYF
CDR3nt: TGTGCCACCAGCAGAGTACAAGCCTACGAGCAGTACTTC

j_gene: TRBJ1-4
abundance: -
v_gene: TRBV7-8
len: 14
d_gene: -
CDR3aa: CASSLDPEGEKLFF
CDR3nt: TGTGCCAGCAGCTTAGACCCAGAGGGAGAAAAACTGTTTTTT

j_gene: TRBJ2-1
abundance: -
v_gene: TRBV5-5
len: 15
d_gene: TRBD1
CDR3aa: CASSWGQGAGNEQFF
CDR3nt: TGTGCCAGCAGCTGGGGACAGGGGGCCGGCAATGAGCAGTTCTTC

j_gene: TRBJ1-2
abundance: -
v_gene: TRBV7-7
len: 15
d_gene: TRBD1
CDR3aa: CASSPGQGAHYGYTF
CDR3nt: TGTGCCAGCAGCCCGGGACAGGGGGCCCACTATGGCTACACCTTC